This TCR beta chain was recovered during a study of blood T cell repertoires in COVID-19. Study context: T cells, B-cell-depleted T cells, or PBMCs provided the cDNA or gDNA that served as material.

The CDR3 is 15 residues long. The germline V gene has CDR1 SEHNR and CDR2 FQNEAQ (reference sequence). V lost 4 bases and J lost 7; bases outside the gene matches: 2. As handled by the study authors: It was from reference gene primer amplification that nucleated cell counts were estimated. Clones were sequenced by immunoSEQ multiplex PCR, and TCRdb holds only the in-frame ones, with some missing. D and trimming come from the DNA, and the V and J calls and clone size come from that table. In the table there are roughly 180,000 clones, approximately 86% of which are singletons. Regarding this clone: A much larger clone differs from this one at a single base, so this may be a read error.

The source is a man in his 60s with acute or convalescent COVID-19. Sequenced input: peripheral blood. This chain uses TRBV7-9 with TRBJ2-1; TRBD2 agrees at 15 bases. The CDR3 bases are TGTGCCAGCAGCTCCGGACTAGCGGGAGGGAATGAGCAGTTCTTC. It specifies CASSSGLAGGNEQFF. Supplemented by reference TRBV7-9 and TRBJ2-1, the full variable domain reads DTGVSQNPRHKITKRGQNVTFRCDPISEHNRLYWYRQTLGQGPEFLTYFQNEAQLEKSRLLSDRFSAERPKGSFSTLEIQRTEQGDSAMYLCASSSGLAGGNEQFFGPGTRLTVL.